This TCR beta chain was found in a study of control samples from healthy donors and cancer patients. Germline V lookup: CDR1 GTSNPN, CDR2 SVGIG (reference sequence). The CDR3 spans 13 residues. The protocol was immunoSEQ multiplex PCR, while the TCRdb copy is restricted to in-frame clones and leaves out a portion. The sample shows approximately 150,000 clones, about 90% of them seen only once. This clone was found a few times. Specimen: blood. This TCR was recovered from a man aged 18 to 30 in good health. The chain has TRBV30 and TRBJ1-6, with D possibly TRBD1 on 5 matching bases. The CDR3 DNA reads as TGTGCTGTGGGGGGACGGCATAATTCACCCCTCCACTTT. This translates into CAVGGRHNSPLHF.